This T cell receptor beta chain was obtained from a study of prognosis after radiotherapy for stage I lung cancer. Study-wide findings and caveats: After stereotactic body radiation therapy, patients with later distant metastases showed lower Shannon entropy. Differential TRBV and TRBJ gene usage was reported between patients with metastases and patients without them.

From genomic DNA, TCR beta CDR3 was amplified by two-round multiplex PCR. The first round of PCR was done with primers that matched each TRBV and TRBJ gene. TCRdb used MiXCR to reprocess the multiplex PCR reads, holding one entry per CDR3 protein. The profile covers approximately 11,000 distinct CDR3 sequences, with less than 65% appearing a single time and more than 6.5% taken by the ten largest. This clonotype is medium-sized within its sample. The antigen is not known. Per germline, CDR1 KGHSY and CDR2 FQNENV. The V segment lost 4 bases and the J segment 8 bases; nucleotides outside the gene matches: 9. There are 16 residues in the CDR3.

The sample here was PBMCs, taken before or after stereotactic body radiation therapy (not recorded which). The receptor comes from a donor of 50 years or more with non-small cell lung cancer. This chain uses TRBV16 with TRBJ2-1; 12 bases are shared with TRBD1. CDR3 residues: CASSPMLGQGADEQFF. Written as DNA, the CDR3 is TGTGCCAGCAGCCCTATGCTGGGACAGGGGGCTGATGAGCAGTTCTTC.